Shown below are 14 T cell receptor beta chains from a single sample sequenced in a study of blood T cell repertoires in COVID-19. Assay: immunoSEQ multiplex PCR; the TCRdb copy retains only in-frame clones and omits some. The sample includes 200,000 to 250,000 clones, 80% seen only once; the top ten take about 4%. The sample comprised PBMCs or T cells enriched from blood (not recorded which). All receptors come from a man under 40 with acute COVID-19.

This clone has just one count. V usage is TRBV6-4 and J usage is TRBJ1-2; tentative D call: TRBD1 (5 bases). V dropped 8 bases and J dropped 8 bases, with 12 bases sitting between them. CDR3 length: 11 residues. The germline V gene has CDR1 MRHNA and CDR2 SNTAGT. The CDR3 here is CASAIREGYTF. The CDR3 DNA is TGTGCCAGCGCTATCAGGGAAGGCTACACCTTC.

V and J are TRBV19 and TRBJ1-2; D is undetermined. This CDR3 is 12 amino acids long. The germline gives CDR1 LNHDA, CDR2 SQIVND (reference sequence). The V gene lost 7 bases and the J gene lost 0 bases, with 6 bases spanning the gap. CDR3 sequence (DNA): TGTGCCAGTAAGCGATCTAACTATGGCTACACCTTC. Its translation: CASKRSNYGYTF.

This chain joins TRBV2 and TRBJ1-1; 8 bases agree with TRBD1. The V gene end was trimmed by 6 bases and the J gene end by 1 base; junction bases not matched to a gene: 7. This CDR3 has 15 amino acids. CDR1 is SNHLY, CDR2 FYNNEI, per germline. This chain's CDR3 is CASSGTGGANTEAFF. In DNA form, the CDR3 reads TGTGCCAGCAGCGGTACAGGGGGTGCGAACACTGAAGCTTTCTTT. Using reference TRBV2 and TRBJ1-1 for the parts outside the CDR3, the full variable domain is EPEVTQTPSHQVTQMGQEVILRCVPISNHLYFYWYRQILGQKVEFLVSFYNNEISEKSEIFDDQFSVERPDGSNFTLKIRSTKLEDSAMYFCASSGTGGANTEAFFGQGTRLTVV.

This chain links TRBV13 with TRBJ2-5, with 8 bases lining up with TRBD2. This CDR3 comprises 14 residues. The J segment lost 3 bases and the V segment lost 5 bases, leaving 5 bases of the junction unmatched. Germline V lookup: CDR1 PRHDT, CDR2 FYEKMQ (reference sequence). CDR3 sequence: CASSAPGLEETQYF. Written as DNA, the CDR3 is TGTGCCAGCAGCGCACCGGGACTAGAAGAGACCCAGTACTTC.

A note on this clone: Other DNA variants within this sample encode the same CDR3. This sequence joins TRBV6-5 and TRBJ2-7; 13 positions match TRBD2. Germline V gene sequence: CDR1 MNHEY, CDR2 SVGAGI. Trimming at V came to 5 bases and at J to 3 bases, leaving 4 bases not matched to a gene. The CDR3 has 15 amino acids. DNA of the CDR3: TGTGCCAGCAGTCCCTGGACTAGCGGGAGCTACGAGCAGTACTTC. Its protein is CASSPWTSGSYEQYF.

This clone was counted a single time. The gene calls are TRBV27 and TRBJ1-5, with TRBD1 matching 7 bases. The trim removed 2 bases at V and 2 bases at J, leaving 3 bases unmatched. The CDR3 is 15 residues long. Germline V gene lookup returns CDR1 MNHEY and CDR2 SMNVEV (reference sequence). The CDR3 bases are TGTGCCAGCAGTTTAGGGACAGACGGCAATCAGCCCCAGCATTTT. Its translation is CASSLGTDGNQPQHF.

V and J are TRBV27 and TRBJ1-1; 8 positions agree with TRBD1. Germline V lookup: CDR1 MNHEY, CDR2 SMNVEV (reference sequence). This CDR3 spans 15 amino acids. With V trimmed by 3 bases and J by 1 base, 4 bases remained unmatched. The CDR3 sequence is CASSFRGLGNTEAFF. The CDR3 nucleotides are TGTGCCAGCAGTTTCAGGGGGCTAGGGAACACTGAAGCTTTCTTT.

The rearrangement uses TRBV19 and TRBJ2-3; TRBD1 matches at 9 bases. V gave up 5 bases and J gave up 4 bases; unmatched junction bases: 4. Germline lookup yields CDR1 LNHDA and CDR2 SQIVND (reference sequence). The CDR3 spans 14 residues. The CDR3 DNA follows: TGTGCCAGTAGTGGACAGGGGATGGCAGATACGCAGTATTTT. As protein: CASSGQGMADTQYF.

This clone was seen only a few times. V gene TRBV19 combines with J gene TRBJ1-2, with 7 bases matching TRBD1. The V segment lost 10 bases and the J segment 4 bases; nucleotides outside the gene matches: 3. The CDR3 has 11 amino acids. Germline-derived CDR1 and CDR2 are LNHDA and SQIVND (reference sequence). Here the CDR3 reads CATRDSYGYTF. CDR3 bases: TGTGCCACCAGGGACAGCTATGGCTACACCTTC.

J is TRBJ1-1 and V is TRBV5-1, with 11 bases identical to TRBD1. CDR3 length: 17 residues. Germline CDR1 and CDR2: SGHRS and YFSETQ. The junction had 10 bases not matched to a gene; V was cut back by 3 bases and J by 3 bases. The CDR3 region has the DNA TGCGCCAGCAGCTGGGCCGGGACAGGGGGATCTTACACTGAAGCTTTCTTT. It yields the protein CASSWAGTGGSYTEAFF.

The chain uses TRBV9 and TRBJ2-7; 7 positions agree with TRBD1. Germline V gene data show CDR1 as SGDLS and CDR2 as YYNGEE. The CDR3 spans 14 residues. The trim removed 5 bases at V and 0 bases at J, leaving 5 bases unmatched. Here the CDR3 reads CASSKQGTSYEQYF. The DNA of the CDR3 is TGTGCCAGCAGTAAACAGGGGACCTCCTACGAGCAGTACTTC.

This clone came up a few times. The chain's CDR3 is CASSDSGGRQEQFF. As DNA, the CDR3 is TGTGCCAGCAGCGATAGCGGGGGGCGTCAAGAGCAGTTCTTC. The chain combines TRBV7-2 with TRBJ2-1; 10 nucleotides match TRBD2. The CDR3 has 14 amino acids. Germline lookup yields CDR1 SGHTA and CDR2 FQGNSA. V gave up 5 bases and J gave up 10 bases; unmatched junction bases: 8.

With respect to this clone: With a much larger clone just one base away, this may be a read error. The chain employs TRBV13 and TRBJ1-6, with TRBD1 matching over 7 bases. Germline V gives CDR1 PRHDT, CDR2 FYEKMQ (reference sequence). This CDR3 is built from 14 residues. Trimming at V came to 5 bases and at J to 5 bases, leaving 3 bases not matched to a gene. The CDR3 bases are TGTGCCAGCAGCGCGACAGGGAATAATTCACCCCTCCACTTT. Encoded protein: CASSATGNNSPLHF.

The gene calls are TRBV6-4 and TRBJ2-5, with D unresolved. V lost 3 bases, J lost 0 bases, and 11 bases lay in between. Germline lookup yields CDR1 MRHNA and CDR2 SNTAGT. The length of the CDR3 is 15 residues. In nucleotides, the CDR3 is TGTGCCAGCAGTGATGTCGTACAGCACCAAGAGACCCAGTACTTC. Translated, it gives CASSDVVQHQETQYF.